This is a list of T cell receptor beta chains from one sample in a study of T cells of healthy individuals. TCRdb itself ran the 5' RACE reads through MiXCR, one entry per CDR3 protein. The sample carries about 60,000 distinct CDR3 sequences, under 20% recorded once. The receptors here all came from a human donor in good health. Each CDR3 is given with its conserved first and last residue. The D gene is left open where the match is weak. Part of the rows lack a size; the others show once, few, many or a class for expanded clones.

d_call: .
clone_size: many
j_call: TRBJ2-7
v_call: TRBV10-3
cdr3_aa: CATRVGALNYEQYF
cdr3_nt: TGTGCCACCAGGGTAGGGGCTCTGAACTACGAGCAGTACTTC

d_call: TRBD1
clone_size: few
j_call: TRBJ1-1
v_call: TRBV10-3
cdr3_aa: CAISGHTGENTEAFF
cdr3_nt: TGTGCCATCAGTGGGCATACAGGGGAGAACACTGAAGCTTTCTTT

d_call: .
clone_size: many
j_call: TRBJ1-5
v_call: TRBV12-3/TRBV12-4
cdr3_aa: CASSLGQNQPQHF
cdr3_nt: TGTGCCAGCAGTTTAGGACAGAATCAGCCCCAGCATTTT

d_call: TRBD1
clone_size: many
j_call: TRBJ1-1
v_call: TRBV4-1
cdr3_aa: CASSLGTGGTLTEAFF
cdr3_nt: TGCGCCAGCAGCCTCGGGACAGGGGGAACCCTCACTGAAGCTTTCTTT

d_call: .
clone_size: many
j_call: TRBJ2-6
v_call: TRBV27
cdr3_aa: CASSSYLSGANVLTF
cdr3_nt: TGTGCCAGCAGTTCCTACCTCTCTGGGGCCAACGTCCTGACTTTC

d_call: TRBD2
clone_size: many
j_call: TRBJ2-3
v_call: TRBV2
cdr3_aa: CASSARGMDTQYF
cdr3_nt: TGTGCCAGCAGTGCGCGGGGGATGGATACGCAGTATTTT

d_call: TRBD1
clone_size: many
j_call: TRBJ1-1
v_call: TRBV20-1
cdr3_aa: CSARGDRGDAFF
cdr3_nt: TGCAGTGCTAGAGGTGACAGGGGTGATGCTTTCTTT

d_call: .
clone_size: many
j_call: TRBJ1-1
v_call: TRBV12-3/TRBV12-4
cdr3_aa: CASSFRRQLQLYMNTEAFF
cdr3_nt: TGTGCCAGCAGTTTCCGGAGACAGCTCCAACTTTATATGAACACTGAAGCTTTCTTT

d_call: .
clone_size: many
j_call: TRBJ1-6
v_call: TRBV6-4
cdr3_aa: CASILRSSPLHF
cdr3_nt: TGTGCCAGCATACTCAGGTCTTCACCCCTCCACTTT

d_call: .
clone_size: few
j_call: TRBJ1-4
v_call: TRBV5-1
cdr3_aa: CASSLTIGREKLFF
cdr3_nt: TGCGCCAGCAGCTTGACTATAGGGCGTGAAAAACTGTTTTTT

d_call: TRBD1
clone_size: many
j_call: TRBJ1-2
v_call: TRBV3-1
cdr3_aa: CASSHKGGGGYTF
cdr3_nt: TGTGCCAGCAGCCACAAGGGAGGGGGCGGCTACACCTTC

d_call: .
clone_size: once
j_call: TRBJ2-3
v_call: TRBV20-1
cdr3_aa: CSARGTWDTDTQYF
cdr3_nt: TGCAGTGCTAGAGGAACATGGGACACAGATACGCAGTATTTT

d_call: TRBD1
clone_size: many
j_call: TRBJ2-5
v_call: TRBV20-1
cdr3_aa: CSAGDRGIQETQYF
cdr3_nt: TGCAGTGCCGGGGACAGGGGGATACAAGAGACCCAGTACTTC

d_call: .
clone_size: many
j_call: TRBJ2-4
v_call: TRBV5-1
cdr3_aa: CASSLGGNIQYF
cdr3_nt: TGCGCCAGCAGCTTGGGCGGGAACATTCAGTACTTC

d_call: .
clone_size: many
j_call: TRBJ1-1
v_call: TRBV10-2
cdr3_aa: CASNRDRLGTEAFF
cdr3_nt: TGCGCCAGCAATCGTGACAGGCTGGGAACTGAAGCTTTCTTT

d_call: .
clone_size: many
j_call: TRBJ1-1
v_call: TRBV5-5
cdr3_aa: CASSLVGAGGNTEAFF
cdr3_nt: TGTGCCAGCAGCTTGGTAGGTGCCGGGGGGAACACTGAAGCTTTCTTT

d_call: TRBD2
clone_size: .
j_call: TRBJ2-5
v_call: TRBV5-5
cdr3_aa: CASSFRLAVNQETQYF
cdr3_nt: TGTGCCAGCAGCTTTAGACTAGCGGTGAACCAAGAGACCCAGTACTTC

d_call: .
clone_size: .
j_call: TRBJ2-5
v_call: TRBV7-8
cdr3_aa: CASSLVSRSTGRETQYF
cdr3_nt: TGTGCCAGCAGCTTAGTGTCTAGGTCAACAGGGAGAGAGACCCAGTACTTC

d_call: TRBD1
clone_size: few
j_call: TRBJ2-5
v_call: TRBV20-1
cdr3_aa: CSAWDRGGETQYF
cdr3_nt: TGCAGTGCTTGGGACAGGGGCGGCGAGACCCAGTACTTC

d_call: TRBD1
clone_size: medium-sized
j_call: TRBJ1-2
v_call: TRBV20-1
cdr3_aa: CSARQGAANYGYTF
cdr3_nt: TGCAGTGCTAGACAGGGGGCGGCGAACTATGGCTACACCTTC

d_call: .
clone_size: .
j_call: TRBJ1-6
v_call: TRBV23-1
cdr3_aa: CASSQSRRNSPLHF
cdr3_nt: TGCGCCAGCAGTCAATCGAGAAGGAATTCACCCCTCCACTTT

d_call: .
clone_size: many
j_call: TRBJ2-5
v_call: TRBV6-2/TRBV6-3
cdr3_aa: CASSYGMTDQETQYF
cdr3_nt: TGTGCCAGCAGTTACGGGATGACGGACCAAGAGACCCAGTACTTC

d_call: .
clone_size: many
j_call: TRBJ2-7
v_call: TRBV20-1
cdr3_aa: CSARAPGRGYEQYF
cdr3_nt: TGCAGTGCCAGAGCCCCGGGCCGAGGCTACGAGCAGTACTTC